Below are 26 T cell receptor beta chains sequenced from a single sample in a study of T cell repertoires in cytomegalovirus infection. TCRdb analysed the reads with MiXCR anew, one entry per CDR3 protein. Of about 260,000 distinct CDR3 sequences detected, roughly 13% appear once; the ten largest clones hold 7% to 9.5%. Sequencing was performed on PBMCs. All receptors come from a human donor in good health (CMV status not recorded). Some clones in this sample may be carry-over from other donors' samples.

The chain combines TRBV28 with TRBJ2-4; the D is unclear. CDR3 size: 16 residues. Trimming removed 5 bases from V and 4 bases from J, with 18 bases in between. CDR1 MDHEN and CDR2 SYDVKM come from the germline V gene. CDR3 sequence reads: CASSPSGVLPKNIQYF. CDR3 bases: TGTGCCAGCAGTCCATCCGGCGTACTACCAAAAAACATTCAGTACTTC.

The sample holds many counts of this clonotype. Here the CDR3 DNA reads TGTGCCAGCAGCTCACCAGGACTTGGCTATGGCTACACCTTC. Translating gives CASSSPGLGYGYTF. V and J are TRBV7-2 and TRBJ1-2; D gene ambiguous. The germline V and J ends were trimmed by 4 bases and 4 bases, with 13 bases remaining between them. The CDR3 is made up of 14 amino acids. Germline V lookup: CDR1 SGHTA, CDR2 FQGNSA.

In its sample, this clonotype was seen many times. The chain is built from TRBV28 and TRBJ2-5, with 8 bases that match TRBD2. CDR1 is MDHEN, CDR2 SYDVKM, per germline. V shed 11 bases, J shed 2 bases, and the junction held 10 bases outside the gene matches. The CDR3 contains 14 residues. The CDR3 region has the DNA TGTGCCGTCTTAAGCGGGAGAAGACAAGAGACCCAGTACTTC. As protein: CAVLSGRRQETQYF. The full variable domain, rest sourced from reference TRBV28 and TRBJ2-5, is DVKVTQSSRYLVKRTGEKVFLECVQDMDHENMFWYRQDPGLGLRLIYFSYDVKMKEKGDIPEGYSVSREKKERFSLILESASTNQTSMYLCAVLSGRRQETQYFGPGTRLLVL.

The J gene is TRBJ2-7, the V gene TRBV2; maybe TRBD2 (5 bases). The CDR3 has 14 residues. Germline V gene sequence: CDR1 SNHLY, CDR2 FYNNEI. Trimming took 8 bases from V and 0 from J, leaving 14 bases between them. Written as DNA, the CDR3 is TGTGCCAGCTCTCGAGTGGGGAGCTCCTACGAGCAGTACTTC. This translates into CASSRVGSSYEQYF.

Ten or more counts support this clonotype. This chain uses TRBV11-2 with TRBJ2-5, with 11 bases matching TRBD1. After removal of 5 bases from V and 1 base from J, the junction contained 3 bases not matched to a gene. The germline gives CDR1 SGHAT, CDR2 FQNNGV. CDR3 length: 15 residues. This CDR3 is CASSRGTGGQETQYF. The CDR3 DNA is TGTGCCAGCAGCCGAGGGACAGGGGGCCAAGAGACCCAGTACTTC.

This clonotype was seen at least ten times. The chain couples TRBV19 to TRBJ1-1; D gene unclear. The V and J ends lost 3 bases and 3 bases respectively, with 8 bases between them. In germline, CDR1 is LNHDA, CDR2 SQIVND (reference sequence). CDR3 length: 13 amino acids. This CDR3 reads CASSITWDTEAFF. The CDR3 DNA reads TGTGCCAGTAGTATTACTTGGGACACTGAAGCTTTCTTT.

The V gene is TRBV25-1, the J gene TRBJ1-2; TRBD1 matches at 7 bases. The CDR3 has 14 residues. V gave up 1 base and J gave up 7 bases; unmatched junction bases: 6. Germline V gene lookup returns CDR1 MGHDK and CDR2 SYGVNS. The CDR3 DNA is TGTGCCAGCAGTGAATGGGACAGAGCTGGTGGCTACACCTTC. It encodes CASSEWDRAGGYTF.

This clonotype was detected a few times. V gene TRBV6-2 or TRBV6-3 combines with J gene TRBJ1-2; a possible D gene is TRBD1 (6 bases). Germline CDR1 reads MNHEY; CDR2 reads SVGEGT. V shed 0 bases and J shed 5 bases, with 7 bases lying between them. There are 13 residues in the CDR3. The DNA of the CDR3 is TGTGCCAGCAGTTACTCGACAGGTTATGGCTACACCTTC. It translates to CASSYSTGYGYTF.

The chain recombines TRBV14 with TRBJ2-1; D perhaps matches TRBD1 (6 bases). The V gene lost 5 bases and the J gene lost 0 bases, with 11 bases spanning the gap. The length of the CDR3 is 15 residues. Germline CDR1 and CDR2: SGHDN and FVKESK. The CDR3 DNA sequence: TGTGCCAGCAGCAGGGGGAACCCCTCCTACAATGAGCAGTTCTTC. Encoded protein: CASSRGNPSYNEQFF. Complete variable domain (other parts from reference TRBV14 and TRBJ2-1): EAGVTQFPSHSVIEKGQTVTLRCDPISGHDNLYWYRRVMGKEIKFLLHFVKESKQDESGMPNNRFLAERTGGTYSTLKVQPAELEDSGVYFCASSRGNPSYNEQFFGPGTRLTVL.

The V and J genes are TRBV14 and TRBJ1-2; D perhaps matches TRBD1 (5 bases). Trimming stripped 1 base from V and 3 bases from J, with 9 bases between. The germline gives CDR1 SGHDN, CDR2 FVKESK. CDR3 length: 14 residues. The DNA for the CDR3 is TGTGCCAGCAGCCAAGCTGGGGGGTACTATGGCTACACCTTC. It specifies CASSQAGGYYGYTF.

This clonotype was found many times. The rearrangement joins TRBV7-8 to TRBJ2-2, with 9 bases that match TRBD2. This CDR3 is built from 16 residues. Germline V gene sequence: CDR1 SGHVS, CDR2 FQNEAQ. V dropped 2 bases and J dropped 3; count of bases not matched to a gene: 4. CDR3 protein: CASSLIAGVYTGELFF. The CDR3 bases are TGTGCCAGCAGCTTAATAGCGGGGGTCTACACCGGGGAGCTGTTTTTT.

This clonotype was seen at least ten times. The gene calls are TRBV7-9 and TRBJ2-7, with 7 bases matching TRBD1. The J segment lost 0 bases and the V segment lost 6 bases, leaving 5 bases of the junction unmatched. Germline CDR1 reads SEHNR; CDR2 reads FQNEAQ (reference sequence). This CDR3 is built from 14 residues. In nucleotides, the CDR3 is TGTGCCAGCAGTCACCGGGACAGCTCCTACGAGCAGTACTTC. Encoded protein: CASSHRDSSYEQYF.

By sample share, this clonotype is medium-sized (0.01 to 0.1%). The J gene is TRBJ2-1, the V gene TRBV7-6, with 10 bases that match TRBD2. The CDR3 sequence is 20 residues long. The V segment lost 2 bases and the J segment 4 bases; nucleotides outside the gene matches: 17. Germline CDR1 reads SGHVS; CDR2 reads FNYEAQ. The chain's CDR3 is CASSLKGSGGISSNYNEQFF. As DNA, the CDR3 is TGTGCCAGCAGCTTAAAGGGTAGCGGGGGGATTTCTTCAAATTACAATGAGCAGTTCTTC.

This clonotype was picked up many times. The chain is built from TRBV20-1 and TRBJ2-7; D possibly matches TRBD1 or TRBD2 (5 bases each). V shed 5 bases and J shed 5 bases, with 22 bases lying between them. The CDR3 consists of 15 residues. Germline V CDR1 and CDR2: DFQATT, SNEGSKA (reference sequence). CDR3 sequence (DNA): TGCAGTGCTTTGGGCTCGGGGTGGGGGTTCGACGAGCAGTACTTC. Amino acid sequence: CSALGSGWGFDEQYF.

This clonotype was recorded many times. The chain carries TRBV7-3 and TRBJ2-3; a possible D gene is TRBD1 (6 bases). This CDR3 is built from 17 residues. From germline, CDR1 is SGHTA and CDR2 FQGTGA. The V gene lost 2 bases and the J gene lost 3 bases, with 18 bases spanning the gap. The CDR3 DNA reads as TGTGCCAGCAGCTTAGGCCAACAGGGAAGGAAAACAGATACGCAGTATTTT. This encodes CASSLGQQGRKTDTQYF.

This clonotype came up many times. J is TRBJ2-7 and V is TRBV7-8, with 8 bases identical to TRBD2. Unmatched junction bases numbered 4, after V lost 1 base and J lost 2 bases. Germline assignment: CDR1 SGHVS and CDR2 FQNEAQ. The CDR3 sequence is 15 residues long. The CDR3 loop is CASSLERGGTYEQYF. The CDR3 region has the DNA TGTGCCAGCAGCTTAGAACGGGGGGGGACCTACGAGCAGTACTTC.

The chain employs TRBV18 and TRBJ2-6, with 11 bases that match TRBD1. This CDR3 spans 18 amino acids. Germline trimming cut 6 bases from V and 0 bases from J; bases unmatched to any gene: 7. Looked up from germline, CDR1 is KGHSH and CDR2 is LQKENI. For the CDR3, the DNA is TGTGCCAGCTCTTACTTCGGACAGGGGGCCTCTGGGGCCAACGTCCTGACTTTC. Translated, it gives CASSYFGQGASGANVLTF.

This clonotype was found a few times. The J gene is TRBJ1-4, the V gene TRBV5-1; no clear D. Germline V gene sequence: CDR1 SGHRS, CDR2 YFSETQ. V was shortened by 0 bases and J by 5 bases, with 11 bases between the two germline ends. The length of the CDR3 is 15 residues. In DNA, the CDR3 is TGCGCCAGCAGCTTGGCTTGGGCGGTAAATGAAAAACTGTTTTTT. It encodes CASSLAWAVNEKLFF. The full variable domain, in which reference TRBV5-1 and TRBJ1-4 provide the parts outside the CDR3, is KAGVTQTPRYLIKTRGQQVTLSCSPISGHRSVSWYQQTPGQGLQFLFEYFSETQRNKGNFPGRFSGRQFSNSRSEMNVSTLELGDSALYLCASSLAWAVNEKLFFGSGTQLSVL.

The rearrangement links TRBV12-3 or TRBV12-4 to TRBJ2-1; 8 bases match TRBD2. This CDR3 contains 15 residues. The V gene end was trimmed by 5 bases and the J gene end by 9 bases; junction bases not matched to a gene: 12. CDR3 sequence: CASSRGAGGPSEQFF. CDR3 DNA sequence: TGTGCCAGCAGTCGCGGGGCGGGGGGCCCTAGTGAGCAGTTCTTC.

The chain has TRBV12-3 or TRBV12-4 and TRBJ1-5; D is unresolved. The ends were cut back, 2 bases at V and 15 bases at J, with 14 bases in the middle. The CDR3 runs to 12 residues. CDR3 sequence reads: CASSLPGIKVHF. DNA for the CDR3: TGTGCCAGCAGTTTACCGGGGATTAAGGTGCATTTT.

In DNA form, the CDR3 reads TGTGCCAGCTCACCACTAAGCGCTATGGTCTCCTCCGGCCCAGATACGCAGTATTTT. It is translated as CASSPLSAMVSSGPDTQYF. V usage is TRBV18 and J usage is TRBJ2-3; D ambiguous. Germline V gene sequence: CDR1 KGHSH, CDR2 LQKENI. V lost 1 base and J lost 4, with 24 bases in between. The CDR3 has 19 amino acids.

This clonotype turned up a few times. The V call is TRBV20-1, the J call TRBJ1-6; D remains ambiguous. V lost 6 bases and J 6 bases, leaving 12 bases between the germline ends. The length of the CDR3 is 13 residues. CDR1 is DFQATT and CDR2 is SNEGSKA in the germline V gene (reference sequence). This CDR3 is CSAPDGVNSPLHF. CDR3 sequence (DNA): TGCAGTGCCCCCGATGGGGTTAATTCACCCCTCCACTTT.

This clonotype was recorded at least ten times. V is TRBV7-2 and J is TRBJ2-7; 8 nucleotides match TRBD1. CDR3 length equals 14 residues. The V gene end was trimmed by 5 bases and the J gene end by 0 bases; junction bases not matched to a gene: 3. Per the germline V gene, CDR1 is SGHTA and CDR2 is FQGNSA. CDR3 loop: CASSGQGLSYEQYF. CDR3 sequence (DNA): TGTGCCAGCAGCGGACAGGGACTCTCCTACGAGCAGTACTTC.

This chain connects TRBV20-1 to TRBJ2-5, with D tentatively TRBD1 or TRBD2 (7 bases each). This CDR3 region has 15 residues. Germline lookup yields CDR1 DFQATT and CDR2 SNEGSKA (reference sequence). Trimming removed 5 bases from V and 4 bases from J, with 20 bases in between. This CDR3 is CSAHTRGGRSETQYF. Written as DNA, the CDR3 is TGCAGTGCTCACACCAGGGGGGGCCGATCAGAGACCCAGTACTTC.

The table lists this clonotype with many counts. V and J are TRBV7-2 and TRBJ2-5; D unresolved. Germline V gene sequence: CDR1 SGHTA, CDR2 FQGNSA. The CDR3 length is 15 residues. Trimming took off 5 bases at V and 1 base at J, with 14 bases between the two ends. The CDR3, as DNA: TGTGCCAGCAGCGCGGACCTTAGGCTCCAAGAGACCCAGTACTTC. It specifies CASSADLRLQETQYF.

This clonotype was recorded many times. In nucleotides, the CDR3 is TGTGCTAGTGGCCTCTGGGACTCACGCGGGGATGCGCAGTATTTT. Translating gives CASGLWDSRGDAQYF. The J gene is TRBJ2-3, the V gene TRBV12-5, with D possibly being TRBD2 (6 bases). Germline-derived CDR1 and CDR2 are LGHNT and FRNRAP. CDR3 length equals 15 residues. The germline V and J ends were trimmed by 6 bases and 10 bases, with 23 bases remaining between them.